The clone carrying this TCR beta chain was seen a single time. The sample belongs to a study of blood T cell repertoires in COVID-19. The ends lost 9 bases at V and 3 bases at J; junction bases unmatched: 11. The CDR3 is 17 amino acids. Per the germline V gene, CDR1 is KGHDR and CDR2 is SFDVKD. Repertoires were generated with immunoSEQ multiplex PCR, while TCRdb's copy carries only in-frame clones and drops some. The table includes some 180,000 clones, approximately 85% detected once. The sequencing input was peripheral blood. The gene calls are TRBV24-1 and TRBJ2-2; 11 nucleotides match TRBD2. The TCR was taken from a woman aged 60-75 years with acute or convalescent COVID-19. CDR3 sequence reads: CATGQASGRFHTGELFF. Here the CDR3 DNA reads TGTGCCACCGGTCAGGCTAGCGGGAGGTTTCACACCGGGGAGCTGTTTTTT.